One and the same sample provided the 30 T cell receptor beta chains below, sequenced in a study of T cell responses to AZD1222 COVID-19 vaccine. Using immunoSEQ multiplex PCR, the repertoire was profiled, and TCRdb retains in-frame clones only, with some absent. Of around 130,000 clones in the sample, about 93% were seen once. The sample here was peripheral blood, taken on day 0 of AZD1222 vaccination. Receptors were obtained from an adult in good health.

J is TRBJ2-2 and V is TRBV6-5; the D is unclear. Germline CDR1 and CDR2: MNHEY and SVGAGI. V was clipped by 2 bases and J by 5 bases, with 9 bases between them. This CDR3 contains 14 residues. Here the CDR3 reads CASSYRSETGELFF. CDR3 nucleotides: TGTGCCAGCAGTTACAGATCGGAAACCGGGGAGCTGTTTTTT.

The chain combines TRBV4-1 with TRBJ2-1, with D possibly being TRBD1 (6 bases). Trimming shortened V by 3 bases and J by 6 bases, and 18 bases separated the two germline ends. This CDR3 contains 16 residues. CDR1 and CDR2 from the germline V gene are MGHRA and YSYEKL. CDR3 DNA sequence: TGCGCCAGCAGCCACCCCGGGGCAGGGGCGGGCAATGAGCAGTTCTTC. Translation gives CASSHPGAGAGNEQFF.

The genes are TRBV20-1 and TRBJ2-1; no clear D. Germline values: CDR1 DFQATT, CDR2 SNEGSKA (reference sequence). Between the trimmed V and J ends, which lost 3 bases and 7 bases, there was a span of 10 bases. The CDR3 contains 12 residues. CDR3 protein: CSASMVGNEQFF. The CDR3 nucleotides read TGCAGTGCTAGTATGGTGGGGAATGAGCAGTTCTTC.

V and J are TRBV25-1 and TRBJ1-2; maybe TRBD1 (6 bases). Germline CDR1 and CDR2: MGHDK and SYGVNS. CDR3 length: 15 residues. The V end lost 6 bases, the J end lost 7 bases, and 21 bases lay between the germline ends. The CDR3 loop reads CASSQHLSGGGGYTF. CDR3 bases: TGTGCCAGCAGCCAACATCTGTCGGGGGGCGGTGGCTACACCTTC.

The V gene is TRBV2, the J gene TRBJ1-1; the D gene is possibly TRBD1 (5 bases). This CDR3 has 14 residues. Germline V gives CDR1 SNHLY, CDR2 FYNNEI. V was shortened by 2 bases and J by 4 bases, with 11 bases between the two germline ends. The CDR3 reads CASSEIGQGTEAFF. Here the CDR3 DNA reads TGTGCCAGCAGTGAAATAGGGCAGGGCACTGAAGCTTTCTTT.

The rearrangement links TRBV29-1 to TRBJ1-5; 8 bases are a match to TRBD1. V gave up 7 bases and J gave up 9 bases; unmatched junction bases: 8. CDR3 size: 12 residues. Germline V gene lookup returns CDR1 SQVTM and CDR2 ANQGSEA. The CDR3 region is CSAGQGEGPQHF. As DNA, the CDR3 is TGCAGCGCCGGACAGGGCGAGGGGCCCCAGCATTTT. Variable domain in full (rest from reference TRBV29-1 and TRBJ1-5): SAVISQKPSRDICQRGTSLTIQCQVDSQVTMMFWYRQQPGQSLTLIATANQGSEATYESGFVIDKFPISRPNLTFSTLTVSNMSPEDSSIYLCSAGQGEGPQHFGDGTRLSIL.

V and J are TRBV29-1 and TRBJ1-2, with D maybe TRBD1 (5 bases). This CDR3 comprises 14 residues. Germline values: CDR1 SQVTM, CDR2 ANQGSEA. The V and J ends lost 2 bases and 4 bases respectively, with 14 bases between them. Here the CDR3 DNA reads TGCAGCGTTGAATTGGGCAGGGCCCCCTATGGCTACACCTTC. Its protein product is CSVELGRAPYGYTF.

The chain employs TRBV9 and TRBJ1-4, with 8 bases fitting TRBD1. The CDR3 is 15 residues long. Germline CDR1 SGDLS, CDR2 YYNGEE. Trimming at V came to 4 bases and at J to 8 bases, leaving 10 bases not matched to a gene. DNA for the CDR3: TGTGCCAGCAGCCCCAGAGGGACAGGAGGAGAAAAACTGTTTTTT. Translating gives CASSPRGTGGEKLFF.

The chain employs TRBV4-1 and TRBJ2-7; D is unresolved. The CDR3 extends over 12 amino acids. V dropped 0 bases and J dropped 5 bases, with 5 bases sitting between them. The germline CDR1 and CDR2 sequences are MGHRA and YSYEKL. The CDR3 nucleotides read TGCGCCAGCAGCCAAGATCAGGACGAGCAGTACTTC. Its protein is CASSQDQDEQYF.

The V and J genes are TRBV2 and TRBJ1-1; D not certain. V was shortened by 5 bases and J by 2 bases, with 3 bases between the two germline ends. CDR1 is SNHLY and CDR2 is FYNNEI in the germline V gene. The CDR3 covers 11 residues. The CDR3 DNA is TGTGCCAGCAGTCTAAACACTGAAGCTTTCTTT. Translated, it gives CASSLNTEAFF.

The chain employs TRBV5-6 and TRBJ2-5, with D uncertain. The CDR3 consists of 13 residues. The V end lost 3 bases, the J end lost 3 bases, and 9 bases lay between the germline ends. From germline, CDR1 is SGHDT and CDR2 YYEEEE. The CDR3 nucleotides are TGTGCCAGCAGCTCCCTCCGGGAAGAGACCCAGTACTTC. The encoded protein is CASSSLREETQYF.

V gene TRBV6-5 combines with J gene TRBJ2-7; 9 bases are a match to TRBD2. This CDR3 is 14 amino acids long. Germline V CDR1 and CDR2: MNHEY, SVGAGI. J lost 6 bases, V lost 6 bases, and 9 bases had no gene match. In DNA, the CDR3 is TGTGCCAGCAGGGTAGCGGGGGCCTTCTTCGAGCAGTACTTC. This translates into CASRVAGAFFEQYF.

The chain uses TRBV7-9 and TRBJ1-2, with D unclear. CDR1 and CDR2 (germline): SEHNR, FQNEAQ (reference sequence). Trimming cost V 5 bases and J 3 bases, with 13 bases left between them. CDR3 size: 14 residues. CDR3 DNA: TGTGCCAGCAGCCCTGGGGAAGGATACTATGGCTACACCTTC. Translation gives CASSPGEGYYGYTF. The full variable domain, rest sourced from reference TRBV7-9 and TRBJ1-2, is DTGVSQNPRHKITKRGQNVTFRCDPISEHNRLYWYRQTLGQGPEFLTYFQNEAQLEKSRLLSDRFSAERPKGSFSTLEIQRTEQGDSAMYLCASSPGEGYYGYTFGSGTRLTVV.

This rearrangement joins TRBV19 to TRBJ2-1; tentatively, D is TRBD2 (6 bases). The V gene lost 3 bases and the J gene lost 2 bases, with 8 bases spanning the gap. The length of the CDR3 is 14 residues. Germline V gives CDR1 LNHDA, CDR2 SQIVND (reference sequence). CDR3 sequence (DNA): TGTGCCAGTAGTATGGGACTGACCTACAATGAGCAGTTCTTC. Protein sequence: CASSMGLTYNEQFF.

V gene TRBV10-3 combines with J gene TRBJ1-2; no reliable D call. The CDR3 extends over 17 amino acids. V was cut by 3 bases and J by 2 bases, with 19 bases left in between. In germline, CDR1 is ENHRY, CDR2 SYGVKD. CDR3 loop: CAISDALKATPNYGYTF. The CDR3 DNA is TGTGCCATCAGTGATGCTCTGAAGGCAACCCCAAACTATGGCTACACCTTC.

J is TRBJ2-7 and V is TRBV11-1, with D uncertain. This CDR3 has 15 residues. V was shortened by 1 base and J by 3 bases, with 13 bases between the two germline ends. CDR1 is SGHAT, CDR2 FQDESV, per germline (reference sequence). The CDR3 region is CASSLGRTTIYEQYF. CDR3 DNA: TGTGCCAGCAGCTTAGGACGGACCACGATCTACGAGCAGTACTTC.

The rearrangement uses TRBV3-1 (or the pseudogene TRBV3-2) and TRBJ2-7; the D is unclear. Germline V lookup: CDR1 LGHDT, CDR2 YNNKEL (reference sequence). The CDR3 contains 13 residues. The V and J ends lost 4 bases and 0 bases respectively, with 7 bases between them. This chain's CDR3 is CASSPRSSYEQYF. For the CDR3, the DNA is TGTGCCAGCAGCCCTAGGAGCTCCTACGAGCAGTACTTC.

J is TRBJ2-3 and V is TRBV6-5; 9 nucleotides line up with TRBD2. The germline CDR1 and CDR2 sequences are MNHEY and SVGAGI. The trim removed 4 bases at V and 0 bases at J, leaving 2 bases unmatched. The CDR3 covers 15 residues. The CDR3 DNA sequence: TGTGCCAGCAGTTGGGGACTAGCAAGCACAGATACGCAGTATTTT. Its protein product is CASSWGLASTDTQYF.

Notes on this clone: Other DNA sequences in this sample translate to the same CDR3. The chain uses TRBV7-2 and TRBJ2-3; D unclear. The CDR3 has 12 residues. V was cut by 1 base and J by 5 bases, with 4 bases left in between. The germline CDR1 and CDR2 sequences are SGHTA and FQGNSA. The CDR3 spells CASSLVGDTQYF. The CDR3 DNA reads TGTGCCAGCAGCTTAGTAGGAGATACGCAGTATTTT.

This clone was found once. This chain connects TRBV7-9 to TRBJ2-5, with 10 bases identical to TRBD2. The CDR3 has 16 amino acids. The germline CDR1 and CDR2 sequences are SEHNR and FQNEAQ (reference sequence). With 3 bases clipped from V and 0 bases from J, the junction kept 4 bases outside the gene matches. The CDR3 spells CASSLGAGGYQETQYF. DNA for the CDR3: TGTGCCAGCAGCTTGGGAGCGGGGGGGTACCAAGAGACCCAGTACTTC.

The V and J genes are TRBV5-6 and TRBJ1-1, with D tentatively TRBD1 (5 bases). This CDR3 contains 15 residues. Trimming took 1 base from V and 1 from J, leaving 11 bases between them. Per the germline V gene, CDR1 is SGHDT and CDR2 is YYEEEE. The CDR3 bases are TGTGCCAGCAGCTTGAGTGGGACCCGGAACACTGAAGCTTTCTTT. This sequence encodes CASSLSGTRNTEAFF.

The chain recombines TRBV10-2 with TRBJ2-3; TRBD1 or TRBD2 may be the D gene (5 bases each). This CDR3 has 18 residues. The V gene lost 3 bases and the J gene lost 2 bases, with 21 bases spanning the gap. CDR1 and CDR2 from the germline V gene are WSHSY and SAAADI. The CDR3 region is CASSDSGAGFSPTDTQYF. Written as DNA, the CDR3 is TGCGCCAGCAGTGATTCTGGGGCGGGCTTTAGCCCCACAGATACGCAGTATTTT.

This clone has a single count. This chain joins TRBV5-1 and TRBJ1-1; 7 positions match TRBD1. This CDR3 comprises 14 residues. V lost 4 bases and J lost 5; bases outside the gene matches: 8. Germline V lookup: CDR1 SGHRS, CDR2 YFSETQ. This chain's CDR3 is CASSGGQTSTEAFF. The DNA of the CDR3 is TGCGCCAGCAGCGGGGGACAGACGAGTACTGAAGCTTTCTTT.

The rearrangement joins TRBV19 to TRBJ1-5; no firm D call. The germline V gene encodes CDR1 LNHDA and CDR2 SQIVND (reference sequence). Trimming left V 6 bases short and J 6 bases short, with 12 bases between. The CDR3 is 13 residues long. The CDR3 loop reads CASRMGGGQPQHF. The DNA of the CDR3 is TGTGCCAGTAGAATGGGTGGAGGTCAGCCCCAGCATTTT.

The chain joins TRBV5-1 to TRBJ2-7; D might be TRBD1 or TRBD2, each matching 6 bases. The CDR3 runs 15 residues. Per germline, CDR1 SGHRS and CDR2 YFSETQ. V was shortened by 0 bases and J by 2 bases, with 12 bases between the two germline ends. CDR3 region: CASSLEGGYAYEQYF. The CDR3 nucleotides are TGCGCCAGCAGCTTGGAGGGGGGTTATGCCTACGAGCAGTACTTC.

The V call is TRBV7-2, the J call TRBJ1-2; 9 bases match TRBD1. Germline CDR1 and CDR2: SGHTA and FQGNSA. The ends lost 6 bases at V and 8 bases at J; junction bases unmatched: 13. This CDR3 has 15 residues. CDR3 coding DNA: TGTGCCAGCAGAGAGACAGGGGGAAACCCGGGCGGCTACACCTTC. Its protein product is CASRETGGNPGGYTF.

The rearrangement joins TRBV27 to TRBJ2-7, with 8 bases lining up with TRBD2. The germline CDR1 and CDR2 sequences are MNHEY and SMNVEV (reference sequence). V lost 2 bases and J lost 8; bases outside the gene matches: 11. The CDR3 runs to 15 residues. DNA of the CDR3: TGTGCCAGCAGTTTAACGGGAGGGCCATTTTTGCAGCAGTACTTC. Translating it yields CASSLTGGPFLQQYF.

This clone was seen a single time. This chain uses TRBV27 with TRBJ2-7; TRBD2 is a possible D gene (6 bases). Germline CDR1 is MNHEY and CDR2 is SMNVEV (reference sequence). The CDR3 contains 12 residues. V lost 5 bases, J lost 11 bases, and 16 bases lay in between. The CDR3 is CASSIKEGPEYF. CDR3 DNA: TGTGCCAGCAGTATAAAGGAGGGACCCGAGTACTTC.

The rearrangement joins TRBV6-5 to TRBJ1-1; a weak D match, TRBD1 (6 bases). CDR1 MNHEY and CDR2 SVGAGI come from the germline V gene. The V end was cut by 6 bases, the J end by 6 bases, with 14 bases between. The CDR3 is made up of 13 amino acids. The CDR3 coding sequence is TGTGCCAGCAGGAACGGACAGTTAGCTGAAGCTTTCTTT. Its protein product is CASRNGQLAEAFF.

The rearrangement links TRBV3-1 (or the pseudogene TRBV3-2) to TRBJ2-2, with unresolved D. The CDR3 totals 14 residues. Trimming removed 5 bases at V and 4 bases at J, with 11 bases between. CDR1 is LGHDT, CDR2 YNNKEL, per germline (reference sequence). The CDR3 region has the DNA TGTGCCAGCAGCTCGGACCGTTCCACCGGGGAGCTGTTTTTT. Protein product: CASSSDRSTGELFF.